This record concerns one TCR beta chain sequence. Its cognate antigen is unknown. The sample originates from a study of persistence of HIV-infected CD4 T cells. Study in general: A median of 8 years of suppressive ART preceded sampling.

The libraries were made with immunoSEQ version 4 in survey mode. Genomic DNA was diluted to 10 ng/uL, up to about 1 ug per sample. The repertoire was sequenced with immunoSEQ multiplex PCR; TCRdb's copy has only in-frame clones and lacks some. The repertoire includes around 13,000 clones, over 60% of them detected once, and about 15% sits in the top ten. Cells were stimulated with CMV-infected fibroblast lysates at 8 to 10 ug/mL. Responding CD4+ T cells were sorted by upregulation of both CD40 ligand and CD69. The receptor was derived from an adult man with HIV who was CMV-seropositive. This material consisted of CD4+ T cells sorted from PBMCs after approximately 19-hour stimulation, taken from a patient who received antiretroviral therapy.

Here the CDR3 DNA reads TGTGCCAGCAGCGTTTTGCAGGGTGCTTTAAGGTACGAGCAGTACTTC. Its protein product is CASSVLQGALRYEQYF. This chain connects TRBV9 to TRBJ2-7; D is possibly TRBD1 (5 bases). Germline V lookup: CDR1 SGDLS, CDR2 YYNGEE. The ends were cut back, 2 bases at V and 4 bases at J, with 19 bases in the middle. CDR3 length equals 16 residues. Full variable domain (outside the CDR3, taken from reference TRBV9 and TRBJ2-7): DSGVTQTPKHLITATGQRVTLRCSPRSGDLSVYWYQQSLDQGLQFLIQYYNGEERAKGNILERFSAQQFPDLHSELNLSSLELGDSALYFCASSVLQGALRYEQYFGPGTRLTVT.